Sequencing of this T cell receptor beta chain was carried out in a study of identical twins. From the 5' RACE reads, TCRdb called clonotypes with MiXCR, one entry per CDR3 protein. The table records 450,000 or so distinct CDR3 sequences, over 12% of them present only once. This clonotype was counted between two and nine times. Its antigen is as yet unknown. CDR3 size: 13 residues. Germline V CDR1 and CDR2: MNHEY, SMNVEV (reference sequence). The V end lost 5 bases, the J end lost 4 bases, and 11 bases lay between the germline ends. Study-wide results and limits: It was cross-sectional statistical analysis, not following the same donors, that the conclusions relied on. Invariant cells of the MAIT and iNKT types might have partly distorted the zero-insertion analyses. The study found weaker excess twin sharing in beta out-of-frame sequences.

These records were also assigned to another study, of yellow fever vaccine responses in identical twins.

The sequence came from a woman between 18 and 29 years old in good health. The V and J genes are TRBV27 and TRBJ1-1; D is ambiguous. Sequencing input: CD4+ T cells sorted from blood. The CDR3 DNA reads as TGTGCCAGCAGTCCTTACTTGGGCACTGAAGCTTTCTTT. Its translation is CASSPYLGTEAFF.